Given below is one TCR beta chain in context. The record originates from a study of blood T cell repertoires in COVID-19. Study-wide context: The samples span acute and convalescent COVID-19 from the United States, Italy and Spain. Sources were T cells, B-cell-depleted T cells, or PBMCs; the material itself was cDNA or gDNA.

The CDR3 spans 15 residues. V was pared by 4 bases and J by 4 bases, with 19 bases between. Germline CDR1 and CDR2: SQVTM and ANQGSEA. In the original processing: Scientists estimated how many nucleated cells there were by amplifying reference gene primers. The table came from immunoSEQ multiplex PCR; TCRdb's copy has only in-frame clones and leaves some out. The V and J calls and clone size were taken over from that table, and D and trimming were inferred from the DNA. This sample has about 140,000 clones; 78% occur once, and the top ten carry about a tenth. The receptor was derived from a man between 60 and 75 years old who had recovered from COVID-19. Sequences were obtained from peripheral blood. The V gene is TRBV29-1, the J gene TRBJ1-2; D uncertain. The CDR3 reads CSVAVGGSWSYGYTF. DNA for the CDR3: TGCAGCGTTGCGGTAGGAGGGTCCTGGAGCTATGGCTACACCTTC.